The clone carrying this TCR beta chain was observed a handful of times. Its antigen is not known. Treatment: roughly ten-day PBMC culture with coronavirus spike peptide pools or control peptides (ViraFEST assay). This sample is drawn from a study of vaccination and CD4 T cells after COVID-19. For the study at large: SARS-CoV-2 positivity in convalescent patients was established by nasal swab PCR; under ten had mild and one severe disease. Participants, all vaccine recipients, received two doses of either BNT162b2 or mRNA-1273.

Study-wide findings and caveats: Relatively few convalescent patients and no early post-infection timepoints were analyzed. Convalescent patients' clones that were vaccine-specific were spike mono-reactive in 304 of 307 cases.

Researchers used the Oncomine TCR Beta short-read assay to sequence DNA from cultured CD4+ T cells. TCRdb redid the calling of the PCR reads with MiXCR, one entry per CDR3 protein. The data hold some 16,000 distinct CDR3 sequences, with under 40% observed a single time. Per germline, CDR1 LNHDA and CDR2 SQIVND (reference sequence). The V and J ends lost 6 bases and 1 base respectively, with 16 bases between them. CDR3 length: 16 amino acids. The sequenced material came from cultured CD4+ T cells from blood. The TCR comes from a human donor with COVID-19. The V and J genes are TRBV19 and TRBJ1-5; no clear D gene. CDR3 in amino acids: CASSPRPRGSNQPQHF. The CDR3 region has the DNA TGTGCCAGTAGCCCGAGACCGCGGGGAAGCAATCAGCCCCAGCATTTT.